This is a list of T cell receptor beta chains from one sample in a study of T-cell reconstitution after alpha-beta-depleted transplantation in children. Each CDR3 protein is one row after TCRdb ran MiXCR on the PCR reads. The sample gives more than 100,000 distinct CDR3 sequences, roughly 24% of which show up once; roughly a tenth is in the top ten. The sample here was PBMCs, mostly from graft donor cells, taken 180 days after TCRalphabeta/CD19-depleted stem cell transplant. Receptor source: a male patient between 2 and 10 years old who had a stem cell transplant for chronic granulomatous disease, so the T cells may come from the graft donor. CDR3s include the opening cysteine and the closing phenylalanine or tryptophan. D genes are given only for firm matches. Not every row has a clone size; where given, it reads once, few, many or a size class.

clone_size	v_call	j_call	d_call	cdr3_aa	cdr3_nt
.	TRBV29-1	TRBJ2-7	TRBD2	CSVTGGTSGSYVQYF	TGCAGCGTGACTGGGGGGACTAGCGGGAGTTATGTGCAGTACTTC
few	TRBV7-9	TRBJ2-3	TRBD2	CASSLAAGGTDTQYF	TGTGCCAGCAGCTTAGCGGCGGGAGGCACAGATACGCAGTATTTT
many	TRBV20-1	TRBJ1-2	.	CSVPQNYGYTF	TGCAGTGTTCCACAAAACTATGGCTACACCTTC
.	TRBV9	TRBJ2-3	.	CASSWAGDTQYF	TGTGCCAGCAGTTGGGCGGGCGATACGCAGTATTTT
few	TRBV5-6	TRBJ2-7	.	CASSLNRAYEQYF	TGTGCCAGCAGCTTGAACAGGGCCTACGAGCAGTACTTC
.	TRBV5-2	TRBJ2-7	.	CAMSGLGIYEQYF	TGTGCCATGAGCGGACTAGGGATCTACGAGCAGTACTTC
many	TRBV3-1	TRBJ2-7	.	CASSRLGRAYEQYF	TGTGCCAGCAGCCGCCTGGGGAGAGCCTACGAGCAGTACTTC
.	TRBV29-1	TRBJ2-1	TRBD2	CSVLLAGAENEQFF	TGCAGCGTCTTACTAGCGGGGGCTGAGAATGAGCAGTTCTTC
many	TRBV12-3/TRBV12-4	TRBJ2-1	.	CASSLISAPTYNEQFF	TGTGCCAGCAGTTTAATATCAGCGCCAACCTACAATGAGCAGTTCTTC
.	TRBV4-3	TRBJ2-6	TRBD1	CASSQDRGGGGSGANVLTF	TGCGCCAGCAGCCAAGATCGAGGGGGCGGAGGCTCTGGGGCCAACGTCCTGACTTTC
few	TRBV7-2	TRBJ2-2	TRBD1	CASSLDRGKAGELFF	TGTGCCAGCAGCTTAGACAGGGGGAAGGCCGGGGAGCTGTTTTTT
.	TRBV20-1	TRBJ1-6	TRBD1	CSAPGAGGSSYNSPLHF	TGCAGTGCTCCGGGCGCAGGGGGTAGCTCCTATAATTCACCCCTCCACTTT
.	TRBV6-2/TRBV6-3	TRBJ2-7	.	CASSNRVYDEQYF	TGTGCCAGCAGCAACAGGGTATACGACGAGCAGTACTTC
many	TRBV20-1	TRBJ1-1	.	CSARDLRRNTEAFF	TGCAGTGCTAGAGATCTGAGGAGGAACACTGAAGCTTTCTTT
few	TRBV7-9	TRBJ2-1	TRBD1	CASSLDPYRGLDEQFF	TGTGCCAGCAGCTTAGACCCCTACAGGGGGCTTGATGAGCAGTTCTTC
.	TRBV2	TRBJ1-2	.	CASSKYRNYGYTF	TGTGCCAGCTCAAAGTACCGGAACTATGGCTACACCTTC
.	TRBV12-3/TRBV12-4	TRBJ1-2	TRBD1	CASRARTGVSIGYTF	TGTGCCAGCAGAGCGAGGACAGGGGTTTCTATCGGCTACACCTTC
many	TRBV20-1	TRBJ2-1	.	CSARDGQGPSYNEQFF	TGCAGTGCTAGAGACGGACAAGGGCCATCCTACAATGAGCAGTTCTTC
many	TRBV12-3/TRBV12-4	TRBJ1-5	.	CASTLQNQPQHF	TGTGCCAGCACCCTCCAGAATCAGCCCCAGCATTTT
many	TRBV29-1	TRBJ2-5	TRBD1	CSVGQGKYQETQYF	TGCAGCGTCGGACAGGGAAAGTACCAAGAGACCCAGTACTTC
.	TRBV20-1	TRBJ1-5	.	CSARRGRGSNQPQHF	TGCAGTGCCCGTCGTGGGCGAGGAAGCAATCAGCCCCAGCATTTT
many	TRBV20-1	TRBJ2-3	.	CSARDRGGATDTQYF	TGCAGTGCTAGAGATCGCGGCGGGGCCACAGATACGCAGTATTTT
few	TRBV20-1	TRBJ2-7	.	CSAFTGTLYEQYF	TGCAGTGCCTTTACAGGGACCCTCTACGAGCAGTACTTC
many	TRBV7-2	TRBJ2-5	TRBD2	CASSLGPSGLQETQYF	TGTGCCAGCAGCTTGGGACCTAGCGGCCTACAAGAGACCCAGTACTTC
.	TRBV5-5	TRBJ2-7	.	CASSYRANYEQYF	TGTGCCAGCAGCTACCGGGCCAACTACGAGCAGTACTTC
few	TRBV20-1	TRBJ1-4	TRBD1	CSARGSGTGDPSEKLFF	TGCAGTGCTAGGGGTTCCGGGACAGGTGATCCAAGTGAAAAACTGTTTTTT
.	TRBV5-5	TRBJ2-1	.	CASSLNTLGSNEQFF	TGTGCCAGCAGCTTGAACACATTGGGGAGCAATGAGCAGTTCTTC
few	TRBV7-2	TRBJ2-7	.	CASSPHYSYEQYF	TGTGCCAGCAGCCCGCACTACTCCTACGAGCAGTACTTC
many	TRBV12-3/TRBV12-4	TRBJ2-1	TRBD2	CASSLVSGGADNEQFF	TGTGCCAGCAGTTTAGTATCCGGGGGGGCGGACAATGAGCAGTTCTTC
few	TRBV7-3	TRBJ2-2	TRBD2	CASSLRTSGTGELFF	TGTGCCAGCAGCTTAAGGACTAGCGGGACCGGGGAGCTGTTTTTT
.	TRBV27	TRBJ2-5	TRBD2	CASSLGVLAGPQGAQYF	TGTGCCAGCAGTTTAGGTGTCCTAGCGGGACCCCAGGGGGCCCAGTACTTC
many	TRBV7-9	TRBJ1-6	.	CASSTNRVSPLHF	TGTGCCAGCAGCACAAACAGGGTTTCACCCCTCCACTTT
.	TRBV5-1	TRBJ2-1	TRBD2	CASSVLTSRHSYNEQFF	TGCGCCAGCAGCGTGCTGACTAGCAGACACTCCTACAATGAGCAGTTCTTC
many	TRBV12-3/TRBV12-4	TRBJ2-7	TRBD2	CASSRLAGSYEQYF	TGTGCCAGCAGTCGACTAGCGGGGTCCTACGAGCAGTACTTC
.	TRBV4-1	TRBJ1-4	.	CASSQYRGLRTNEKLFF	TGCGCCAGCAGCCAATACCGGGGCCTCAGAACTAATGAAAAACTGTTTTTT
many	TRBV2	TRBJ2-5	TRBD2	CASRAHRAGGQETQYF	TGTGCCAGCAGGGCCCATCGAGCGGGAGGTCAAGAGACCCAGTACTTC
few	TRBV9	TRBJ1-3	.	CASSVVGDFSGNTIYF	TGTGCCAGCAGCGTAGTCGGAGACTTCTCTGGAAACACCATATATTTT
few	TRBV29-1	TRBJ1-3	.	CSVQLISGTGNTIYF	TGCAGCGTCCAACTTATTTCGGGGACTGGAAACACCATATATTTT
few	TRBV20-1	TRBJ2-7	.	CSAPLASAITYEQYF	TGCAGTGCTCCTCTGGCTAGCGCAATAACCTACGAGCAGTACTTC
few	TRBV10-1	TRBJ2-1	.	CASSGKGTYNEQFF	TGCGCCAGCAGTGGAAAAGGGACCTACAATGAGCAGTTCTTC
many	TRBV12-3/TRBV12-4	TRBJ2-1	.	CASSFPQGQFF	TGTGCCAGCAGTTTTCCACAGGGTCAGTTCTTC
.	TRBV12-3/TRBV12-4	TRBJ1-1	.	CASSPAGLNTEAFF	TGTGCCAGCAGCCCCGCTGGGCTGAACACTGAAGCTTTCTTT
.	TRBV9	TRBJ2-1	TRBD2	CASSRLAGAWGLGNEQFF	TGTGCCAGCAGCAGACTAGCGGGAGCTTGGGGCCTTGGCAATGAGCAGTTCTTC
.	TRBV6-1	TRBJ2-1	TRBD2	CASRGLAGVSSYNEQFF	TGTGCCAGCAGAGGGCTAGCGGGAGTGTCCTCCTACAATGAGCAGTTCTTC
.	TRBV15	TRBJ2-3	.	CATSRDQPDTGDTQYF	TGTGCCACCAGCAGAGATCAACCGGACACAGGGGATACGCAGTATTTT
many	TRBV15	TRBJ1-2	.	CATSRDKVGGYTF	TGTGCCACCAGCAGGGACAAAGTGGGCGGCTACACCTTC